This T cell receptor (beta chain) appears in the sequencing data of a study of PD-1 blockade in classical Hodgkin lymphoma. Findings and limits, study-wide: By C4D1, diversity of CD4+ TCRs had risen significantly, whereas that of CD8+ TCRs had not. Newly diagnosed patients reportedly had lower baseline TCR diversity than healthy donors.

The germline V and J ends were trimmed by 1 base and 3 bases, with 10 bases remaining between them. The CDR3 consists of 14 residues. Germline CDR1 MNHEY, CDR2 SVGAGI. Time point: cycle 4 day 1 (C4D1), after six to seven weeks of nivolumab. All trial patients relapsed after autologous stem cell transplantation. Negative magnetic selection isolated CD4+ T cells from thawed PBMCs. Clones were read by immunoSEQ multiplex PCR, and TCRdb kept only the in-frame ones, dropping some. The sample records some 26,000 clones, over 80% being singletons. Concerning this clone itself: Its specificity is unknown.

The chain recombines TRBV6-5 with TRBJ2-7; D unclear. Sequencing used CD4+ T cells from blood, obtained before the fourth cycle of nivolumab. The clonotype was recovered from a human donor with classical Hodgkin lymphoma. CDR3 residues: CASSYLGRGYEQYF. The CDR3 DNA is TGTGCCAGCAGTTACTTGGGTCGCGGCTACGAGCAGTACTTC.